The entry below describes one T cell receptor beta chain. Its specificity is unknown. This specimen belongs to a study of T cell responses to AZD1222 COVID-19 vaccine. About the study: Analyses pooled second doses at about 4 or about 12 weeks. Study-level points and caveats: Clonal diversity was possibly underestimated; the donors were predominantly white British and more often female. It was only five to seven AZD1222 recipients who were seropositive at baseline.

Repertoires were generated with immunoSEQ multiplex PCR, while TCRdb's copy carries only in-frame clones and drops some. Here the sample spans 100,000 to 150,000 clones, less than 90% being singletons. The receptor comes from an adult in good health. Here the sequenced sample was peripheral blood, taken on day 0 of AZD1222 vaccination.

Written as DNA, the CDR3 is TGTGCCAGCAGCTCGGTTGGAGGGACGCAGTATTTT. It encodes CASSSVGGTQYF. V is TRBV28 and J is TRBJ2-3, with D tentatively TRBD2 (6 bases). The germline V gene has CDR1 MDHEN and CDR2 SYDVKM. This CDR3 is built from 12 residues. V was trimmed by 6 bases and J by 9 bases, leaving 13 bases between them.